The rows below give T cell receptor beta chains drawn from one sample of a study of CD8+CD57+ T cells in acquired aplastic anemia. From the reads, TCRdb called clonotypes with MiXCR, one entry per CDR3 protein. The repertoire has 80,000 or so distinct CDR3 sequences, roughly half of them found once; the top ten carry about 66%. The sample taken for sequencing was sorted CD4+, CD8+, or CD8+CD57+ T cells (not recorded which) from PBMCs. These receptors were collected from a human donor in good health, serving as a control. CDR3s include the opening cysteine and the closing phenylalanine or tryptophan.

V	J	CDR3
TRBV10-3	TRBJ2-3	CAISKFSDTQYF
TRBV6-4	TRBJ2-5	CASSDGGVYSGGERETQYF
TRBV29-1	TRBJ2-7	CSVEDLRGPGYEQYF
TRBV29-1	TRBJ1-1	CSVNRVAEAFF
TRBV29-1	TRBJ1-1	CSVEGDFGVKGGTEAFF
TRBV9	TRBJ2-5	CASSVDSQETQYF
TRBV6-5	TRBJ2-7	CASSYLGGGIEQYF
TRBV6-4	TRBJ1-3	CASRDRILKDRVGGNTIYF
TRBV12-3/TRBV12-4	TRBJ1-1	CASSWGGMNTEAFF
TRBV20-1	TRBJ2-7	CSASLREGVYEQYF
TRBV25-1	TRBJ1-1	CASRDRVTTEAFF
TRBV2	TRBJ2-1	CASSPQGSSYNEQFF
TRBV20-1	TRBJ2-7	CSAEQGRFYEQYF
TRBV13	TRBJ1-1	CASSWTGNTEAFF
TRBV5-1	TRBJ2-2	CASSLYLPGTGELFF
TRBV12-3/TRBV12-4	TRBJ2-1	CASSYPGASRAFF
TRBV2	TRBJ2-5	CASSPRGGQETQYF
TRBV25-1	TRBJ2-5	CASSATGSATQYF
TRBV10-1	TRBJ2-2	CASSGQGPTGELFF
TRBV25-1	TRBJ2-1	CASSDGSGTYEQFF
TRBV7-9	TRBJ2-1	CASSFAYNEQFF
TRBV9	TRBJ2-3	CASSGTGTGTLNTQYF
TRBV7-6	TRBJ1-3	CASSLHTSGNTMYF
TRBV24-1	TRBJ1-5	CATSASGEEQPQHF
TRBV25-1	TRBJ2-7	CASREGRGGSYEQYF
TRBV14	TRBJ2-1	CASSHGYNEQFF
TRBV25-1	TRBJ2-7	CASRGSGSSSYEQYF
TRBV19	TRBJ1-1	CASKRELRNTEAFF
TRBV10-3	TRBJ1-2	CAISGRREEVGYTF
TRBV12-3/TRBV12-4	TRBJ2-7	CASSPQGQGALYEQYF
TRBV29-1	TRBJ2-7	CSVTPTYRGSDEQYF
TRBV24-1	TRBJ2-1	CATGTGYNEQFF
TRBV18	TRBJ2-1	CASSPGRAIEQFF
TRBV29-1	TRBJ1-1	CSVAGVPGTEAFF
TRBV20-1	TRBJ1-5	CSARDPEEGFYQPQHF
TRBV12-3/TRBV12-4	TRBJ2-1	CASSYPGDSRAFF
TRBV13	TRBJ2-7	CASSLGGAGAHEQYF
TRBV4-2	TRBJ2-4	CASSPHSGGPGERAKNIQYF
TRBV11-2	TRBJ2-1	CASSLVLSSGSIDEQFF
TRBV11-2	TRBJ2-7	CASSSGLRPYEQYF
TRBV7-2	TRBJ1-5	CASSFRGDGQPQHF
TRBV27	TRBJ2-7	CASSLRGIYEQYF
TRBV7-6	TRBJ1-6	CASSQRGNNSPLHF
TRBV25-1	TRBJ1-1	CTSTKTGVFGVTEAFF
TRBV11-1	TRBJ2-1	CASSSGGTYNEQFF
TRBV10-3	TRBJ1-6	CAISLDQTPVYSPLHF
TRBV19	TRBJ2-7	CASSMGGGDGEQYF
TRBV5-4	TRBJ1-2	CASSLPRASLDGYTF
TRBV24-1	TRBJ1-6	CATSDLSGSYNSPLHF
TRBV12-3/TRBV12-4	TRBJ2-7	CASSLWPYEQYF
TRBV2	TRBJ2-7	CASSTRDTTYEQYF
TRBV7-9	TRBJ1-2	CASSPPRDYGYTF